This entry lists 13 T cell receptor beta chains sequenced from one sample in a study of patients and donors after allogeneic stem cell transplantation. TCRdb redid the calling of the RT-PCR reads with MiXCR, one entry per CDR3 protein. The table has approximately 430,000 distinct CDR3 sequences, roughly 16% seen once; the top ten hold less than 8.5%. The sample was blood, either unsorted or a sorted T cell fraction (not recorded which). These receptors were collected from a human donor who was either an allogeneic HSCT recipient or a stem cell or donor lymphocyte infusion donor (not recorded which). It is not recorded whose cells these are; they may come from a transplant donor.

This clonotype was recorded a few times. This chain uses TRBV2 with TRBJ2-7; no clear D gene. Germline V gene lookup returns CDR1 SNHLY and CDR2 FYNNEI. The CDR3 sequence is 12 residues long. In DNA form, the CDR3 reads TGTGGTTGCAGGACCTACTCCTACGAGCAGTACTTC. It specifies CGCRTYSYEQYF.

There are a few counts of this clonotype. V and J are TRBV24-1 and TRBJ2-4; D is tentatively TRBD1 or TRBD2 (6 bases each). V lost 2 bases to trimming and J lost 6 bases, with 13 bases between them. The CDR3 consists of 15 residues. The V gene's germline CDR1 is KGHDR and CDR2 SFDVKD. CDR3 amino acids: CATSDSGRGGNIQYF. Written as DNA, the CDR3 is TGTGCCACCAGTGATTCGGGCAGGGGAGGAAACATTCAGTACTTC.

Notes on this clonotype: It may be a read error: a sequence one base away is much more abundant. The chain couples TRBV6-1 to TRBJ1-2; D not certain. In germline, CDR1 is MNHNS, CDR2 SASEGT. Between the trimmed V and J ends, which lost 6 bases and 0 bases, there was a span of 20 bases. The CDR3 consists of 17 residues. DNA for the CDR3: TGTGCCAGCAGGCGATCCCATGGGTCCTCGGCTAACTATGGCTACACCTTC. Residues: CASRRSHGSSANYGYTF.

This chain links TRBV3-1 with TRBJ2-3, with D tentatively TRBD1 or TRBD2 (5 bases each). Trimming removed 3 bases at V and 7 bases at J, with 20 bases between. The CDR3 extends over 16 amino acids. Germline lookup yields CDR1 LGHDT and CDR2 YNNKEL (reference sequence). This chain's CDR3 is CASSQYRRAGLNTQYF. CDR3 sequence (DNA): TGTGCCAGCAGCCAGTACAGGCGTGCGGGCTTGAATACGCAGTATTTT.

This chain joins TRBV5-1 and TRBJ2-5; D is possibly TRBD2 (6 bases). V was clipped by 3 bases and J by 9 bases, with 24 bases between them. Per the germline V gene, CDR1 is SGHRS and CDR2 is YFSETQ. The CDR3 length is 16 residues. In DNA, the CDR3 is TGCGCCAGCAGCTCGATCGAGGGGACTCTTGAGACGGCCCAGTACTTC. Translated: CASSSIEGTLETAQYF.

The J gene is TRBJ1-5, the V gene TRBV11-1, with 7 bases aligning to TRBD1. The CDR3 contains 18 residues. Germline values: CDR1 SGHAT, CDR2 FQDESV (reference sequence). After removal of 5 bases from V and 0 bases from J, the junction contained 13 bases not matched to a gene. CDR3 region: CASSGTDSPTYSNQPQHF. The DNA for the CDR3 is TGTGCCAGCAGCGGGACAGACTCACCAACTTATAGCAATCAGCCCCAGCATTTT.

This clonotype was seen a handful of times. The rearrangement links TRBV5-6 to TRBJ2-5; 9 nucleotides line up with TRBD2. This CDR3 has 13 residues. CDR1 and CDR2 (germline): SGHDT, YYEEEE. The V gene end was trimmed by 5 bases and the J gene end by 7 bases; junction bases not matched to a gene: 6. The CDR3 region has the DNA TGTGCCAGCAGTTTAGCGGGAGCTGGGACCCAGTACTTC. Its translation: CASSLAGAGTQYF. Filled out from reference TRBV5-6 and TRBJ2-5, the complete variable domain reads DAGVTQSPTHLIKTRGQQVTLRCSPKSGHDTVSWYQQALGQGPQFIFQYYEEEERQRGNFPDRFSGHQFPNYSSELNVNALLLGDSALYLCASSLAGAGTQYFGPGTRLLVL.

The CDR3 here is CASSPEGQGALNEQYF. In DNA, the CDR3 is TGTGCCAGCAGCCCAGAGGGACAGGGGGCACTTAACGAGCAGTACTTC. This sequence joins TRBV7-9 and TRBJ2-7, with TRBD1 matching 12 bases. CDR1 is SEHNR and CDR2 is FQNEAQ in the germline V gene (reference sequence). The length of the CDR3 is 16 residues. Losses at the gene ends were 5 bases for V and 5 bases for J; bases not matched to a gene: 10.

The chain links TRBV10-3 to TRBJ1-1; D perhaps matches TRBD1 (5 bases). V was clipped by 4 bases and J by 1 base, with 13 bases between them. The CDR3 totals 15 residues. Germline CDR1 is ENHRY and CDR2 is SYGVKD. DNA of the CDR3: TGTGCCATCAGTGCCCCAGGGAGGGCGAACACTGAAGCTTTCTTT. Its translation is CAISAPGRANTEAFF.

The J gene is TRBJ1-3, the V gene TRBV12-3 or TRBV12-4, with a possible D match to TRBD1 (6 bases). V was trimmed by 6 bases and J by 5 bases, leaving 14 bases between them. CDR3 size: 14 residues. The CDR3 sequence: CASSRQGRRNTIYF. DNA of the CDR3: TGTGCCAGCAGCCGTCAGGGGAGGCGAAACACCATATATTTT.

This sequence joins TRBV11-3 and TRBJ1-2, with D possibly TRBD1 on 5 matching bases. Germline V gene sequence: CDR1 SGHNT, CDR2 YENEEA. The CDR3 is made up of 16 amino acids. V was trimmed by 8 bases and J by 4 bases, leaving 23 bases between them. CDR3 nucleotide sequence: TGTGCCAGCCCTCTAAGGGGATCCTTCCGGACCTATGGCTACACCTTC. It codes for CASPLRGSFRTYGYTF.

V usage is TRBV7-2 and J usage is TRBJ2-7, with D perhaps matching TRBD2 (6 bases). V was cut by 2 bases and J by 7 bases, with 15 bases left in between. The CDR3 runs to 14 residues. The germline V gene encodes CDR1 SGHTA and CDR2 FQGNSA. The CDR3, as DNA: TGTGCCAGCAGCTTAAACACCATTAGCGGAGAGCAGTACTTC. This sequence encodes CASSLNTISGEQYF.

The chain combines TRBV15 with TRBJ2-3; 9 nucleotides line up with TRBD1. CDR1 and CDR2 from the germline V gene are LNHNV and YYDKDF (reference sequence). This CDR3 region has 16 residues. The J segment lost 2 bases and the V segment lost 7 bases, leaving 10 bases of the junction unmatched. The CDR3 loop is CATTGTGRGATDTQYF. DNA for the CDR3: TGTGCCACCACTGGGACAGGGCGAGGGGCCACAGATACGCAGTATTTT.